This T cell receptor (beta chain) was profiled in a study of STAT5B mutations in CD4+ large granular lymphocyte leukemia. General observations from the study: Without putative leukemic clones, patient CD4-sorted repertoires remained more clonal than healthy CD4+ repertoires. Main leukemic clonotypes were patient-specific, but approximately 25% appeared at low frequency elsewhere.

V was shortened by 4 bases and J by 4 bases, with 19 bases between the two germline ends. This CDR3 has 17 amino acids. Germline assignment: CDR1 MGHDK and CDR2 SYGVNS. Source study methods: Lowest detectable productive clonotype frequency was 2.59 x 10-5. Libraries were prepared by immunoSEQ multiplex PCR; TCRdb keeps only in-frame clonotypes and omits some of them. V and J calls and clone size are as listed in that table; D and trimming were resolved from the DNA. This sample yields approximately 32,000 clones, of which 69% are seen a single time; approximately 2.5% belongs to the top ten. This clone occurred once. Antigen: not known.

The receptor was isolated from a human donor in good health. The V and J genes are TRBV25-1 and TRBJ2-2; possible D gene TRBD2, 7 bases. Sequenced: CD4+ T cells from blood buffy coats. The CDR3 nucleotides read TGTGCCAGCAGTGCCCACCGCGCGGGGGCCCTCACCGGGGAGCTGTTTTTT. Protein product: CASSAHRAGALTGELFF.